The clone carrying this T cell receptor beta chain was counted once. This entry belongs to a study of blood T cell repertoires in COVID-19. TCRdb keeps only in-frame clones here, not all; method: immunoSEQ multiplex PCR. The sample records about 98,000 clones, 65% to 90% being singletons. The sequence was collected from a man between 65 and 85 years old with active or convalescent COVID-19. Sequences were obtained from peripheral blood.

CDR3 loop: CASRRTGSSGNTIYF. The CDR3 DNA reads TGTGCCAGTAGGAGGACAGGTAGCTCTGGAAACACCATATATTTT. V is TRBV9 and J is TRBJ1-3, with TRBD1 identical over 7 bases. V shed 8 bases, J shed 0 bases, and the junction held 8 bases outside the gene matches. This CDR3 comprises 15 residues. CDR1 and CDR2 (germline): SGDLS, YYNGEE. The full variable domain, in which reference TRBV9 and TRBJ1-3 provide the parts outside the CDR3, is DSGVTQTPKHLITATGQRVTLRCSPRSGDLSVYWYQQSLDQGLQFLIQYYNGEERAKGNILERFSAQQFPDLHSELNLSSLELGDSALYFCASRRTGSSGNTIYFGEGSWLTVV.